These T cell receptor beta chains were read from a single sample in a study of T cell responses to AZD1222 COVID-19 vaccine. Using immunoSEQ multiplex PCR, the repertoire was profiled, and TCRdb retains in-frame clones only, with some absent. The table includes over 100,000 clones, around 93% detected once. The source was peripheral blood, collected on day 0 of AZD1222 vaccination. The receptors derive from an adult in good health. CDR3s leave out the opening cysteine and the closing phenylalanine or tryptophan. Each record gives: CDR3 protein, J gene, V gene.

CDR3aa: ASSFWTGQETQY
j_gene: TRBJ2-5
v_gene: TRBV6-2/TRBV6-3

CDR3aa: ASSPAINQETQY
j_gene: TRBJ2-5
v_gene: TRBV18

CDR3aa: ASSRTGGERGYT
j_gene: TRBJ1-2
v_gene: TRBV11-1

CDR3aa: ASGGTFNYGYT
j_gene: TRBJ1-2
v_gene: TRBV3-1/TRBV3-2

CDR3aa: ASSLPDRGGTEAF
j_gene: TRBJ1-1
v_gene: TRBV4-2

CDR3aa: ATSRPATGMNTEAF
j_gene: TRBJ1-1
v_gene: TRBV15

CDR3aa: ASCLGQGGRNEQF
j_gene: TRBJ2-1
v_gene: TRBV7-8

CDR3aa: ASSYSIQASGYT
j_gene: TRBJ1-2
v_gene: TRBV6-5

CDR3aa: ASSMTGNNYGYT
j_gene: TRBJ1-2
v_gene: TRBV2

CDR3aa: ASSSRGPTYEQY
j_gene: TRBJ2-7
v_gene: TRBV5-1

CDR3aa: ASSARTGVYNEQF
j_gene: TRBJ2-1
v_gene: TRBV9

CDR3aa: ASSLEGVEDTQY
j_gene: TRBJ2-3
v_gene: TRBV5-4

CDR3aa: AWNGGTPGVAF
j_gene: TRBJ1-1
v_gene: TRBV30

CDR3aa: ASSLDGLAPQH
j_gene: TRBJ1-5
v_gene: TRBV11-2

CDR3aa: ASSQGHNNSPLH
j_gene: TRBJ1-6
v_gene: TRBV3-1/TRBV3-2

CDR3aa: ASEWGGTEAF
j_gene: TRBJ1-1
v_gene: TRBV18

CDR3aa: SVARGPNTEAF
j_gene: TRBJ1-1
v_gene: TRBV29-1

CDR3aa: ASSLEDSSSGANVLT
j_gene: TRBJ2-6
v_gene: TRBV5-1

CDR3aa: ASSSSRYEQF
j_gene: TRBJ2-1
v_gene: TRBV7-2

CDR3aa: AWSVQGAEGGYT
j_gene: TRBJ1-2
v_gene: TRBV30

CDR3aa: ASSGTAPNTEAF
j_gene: TRBJ1-1
v_gene: TRBV6-5

CDR3aa: ASSTSGSSYEQY
j_gene: TRBJ2-7
v_gene: TRBV7-2

CDR3aa: ASSYPSSSYEQY
j_gene: TRBJ2-7
v_gene: TRBV6-2/TRBV6-3

CDR3aa: ASSEGLRQGKDEQY
j_gene: TRBJ2-7
v_gene: TRBV6-1

CDR3aa: ASSPTGDGNTIY
j_gene: TRBJ1-3
v_gene: TRBV19

CDR3aa: AWATGGYTEAF
j_gene: TRBJ1-1
v_gene: TRBV30

CDR3aa: ASSRDYGEKLF
j_gene: TRBJ1-4
v_gene: TRBV12-3/TRBV12-4

CDR3aa: ASSLAGGETQY
j_gene: TRBJ2-5
v_gene: TRBV5-1

CDR3aa: ASSLGDGYT
j_gene: TRBJ1-2
v_gene: TRBV12-3/TRBV12-4

CDR3aa: ASSAAGGNTIY
j_gene: TRBJ1-3
v_gene: TRBV9

CDR3aa: ASSASQGFQPQH
j_gene: TRBJ1-5
v_gene: TRBV25-1

CDR3aa: ASSYSMQGGSPLH
j_gene: TRBJ1-6
v_gene: TRBV6-5

CDR3aa: ASSLAPNQPQH
j_gene: TRBJ1-5
v_gene: TRBV5-4

CDR3aa: ATSRDVPSGRVTYEQY
j_gene: TRBJ2-7
v_gene: TRBV15

CDR3aa: SASSAGDWVTGELF
j_gene: TRBJ2-2
v_gene: TRBV20-1

CDR3aa: ASSRGLLRGGELF
j_gene: TRBJ2-2
v_gene: TRBV5-1

CDR3aa: ASSLLREVQETQY
j_gene: TRBJ2-5
v_gene: TRBV5-6

CDR3aa: ASSLVREGLDTEAF
j_gene: TRBJ1-1
v_gene: TRBV13

CDR3aa: ASSLVGNTEAF
j_gene: TRBJ1-1
v_gene: TRBV7-9

CDR3aa: ASSLGQYNQPQH
j_gene: TRBJ1-5
v_gene: TRBV7-9

CDR3aa: ASSSYLYNEQF
j_gene: TRBJ2-1
v_gene: TRBV11-2

CDR3aa: ASSLVDRVLAKNIQY
j_gene: TRBJ2-4
v_gene: TRBV7-8

CDR3aa: ASSYGTSGLQETQY
j_gene: TRBJ2-5
v_gene: TRBV6-2/TRBV6-3

CDR3aa: ASSIQSGRTGAQY
j_gene: TRBJ2-5
v_gene: TRBV19

CDR3aa: ASSGMGSLGAEAF
j_gene: TRBJ1-1
v_gene: TRBV28

CDR3aa: ASSLVGTGLTDTQY
j_gene: TRBJ2-3
v_gene: TRBV7-8

CDR3aa: AIRGQTQAGELF
j_gene: TRBJ2-2
v_gene: TRBV10-3

CDR3aa: ASSFVAGARGTQY
j_gene: TRBJ2-5
v_gene: TRBV5-6

CDR3aa: ATSRVDRDIYGYT
j_gene: TRBJ1-2
v_gene: TRBV15

CDR3aa: AISADPENTEAF
j_gene: TRBJ1-1
v_gene: TRBV10-3

CDR3aa: ASSGTGQGYGYT
j_gene: TRBJ1-2
v_gene: TRBV7-2